Below, 32 T cell receptor beta chains from the same sample are listed, as sequenced in a study of OX40 agonist ivuxolimab in advanced cancers. The receptor library was made with the immunoSEQ multiplex PCR assay. The clones in this table, taken by TCRdb from immuneACCESS, are in-frame only. Not every clone is retained; where verified, under half of the shortfall comes from an unresolved V gene, and the cause of the rest is unknown. The sample yields roughly 64,000 clones; roughly 80% were counted once. Of the sample, approximately 5.2% falls within the top ten clones. The sample was CD4+ or CD8+ T cells sorted from blood, taken in a trial of the OX40 agonist ivuxolimab. The origin of the receptors is an adult with an advanced solid tumor such as melanoma, head and neck, liver or kidney cancer.

J is TRBJ2-7 and V is TRBV11-3, with 10 bases identical to TRBD1. Germline CDR1 is SGHNT and CDR2 is YENEEA. CDR3 length: 16 amino acids. V gave up 0 bases and J gave up 7 bases; unmatched junction bases: 9. The CDR3 sequence is CASSLDHRQGAREQYF. CDR3 DNA sequence: TGTGCCAGCAGCTTAGACCATCGACAGGGGGCGCGAGAGCAGTACTTC. The whole variable domain, filled in from reference TRBV11-3 and TRBJ2-7, reads EAGVVQSPRYKIIEKKQPVAFWCNPISGHNTLYWYLQNLGQGPELLIRYENEEAVDDSQLPKDRFSAERLKGVDSTLKIQPAELGDSAVYLCASSLDHRQGAREQYFGPGTRLTVT.

This chain connects TRBV9 to TRBJ2-1; the match to TRBD2 covers 9 bases. CDR1 and CDR2 (germline): SGDLS, YYNGEE. With V trimmed by 0 bases and J by 4 bases, 5 bases remained unmatched. The CDR3 length is 16 residues. DNA for the CDR3: TGTGCCAGCAGCGTAGAGGTGCTAGCGGGGTACAATGAGCAGTTCTTC. Its translation is CASSVEVLAGYNEQFF.

The V and J genes are TRBV2 and TRBJ2-2, with D perhaps given as TRBD1 or TRBD2 (5 bases each). CDR3 length equals 15 residues. Germline assignment: CDR1 SNHLY and CDR2 FYNNEI. V was clipped by 5 bases and J by 1 base, with 11 bases between them. The CDR3 sequence is CASSYGDQNTGELFF. In nucleotides, the CDR3 is TGTGCCAGCAGTTACGGGGACCAGAACACCGGGGAGCTGTTTTTT. Full variable domain (rest looked up from reference TRBV2 and TRBJ2-2): EPEVTQTPSHQVTQMGQEVILRCVPISNHLYFYWYRQILGQKVEFLVSFYNNEISEKSEIFDDQFSVERPDGSNFTLKIRSTKLEDSAMYFCASSYGDQNTGELFFGEGSRLTVL.

This rearrangement joins TRBV13 to TRBJ1-1; D remains ambiguous. V lost 5 bases, J lost 4 bases, and 11 bases lay in between. Germline loops: CDR1 PRHDT, CDR2 FYEKMQ (reference sequence). This CDR3 contains 13 residues. CDR3 nucleotide sequence: TGTGCCAGCAGCGTAACCCGGGGCACTGAAGCTTTCTTT. It specifies CASSVTRGTEAFF.

CDR3 DNA sequence: TGTGCCAGCAGTGCCAGTTCCCAAGAGACCCAGTACTTC. The encoded protein is CASSASSQETQYF. This rearrangement joins TRBV9 to TRBJ2-5; D unclear. V was trimmed by 5 bases and J by 1 base, leaving 9 bases between them. In germline, CDR1 is SGDLS, CDR2 YYNGEE. The CDR3 runs 13 residues.

This chain uses TRBV4-2 with TRBJ2-5, with 10 positions matching TRBD2. The CDR3 length is 17 residues. V was clipped by 2 bases and J by 3 bases; unmatched bases: 9. Germline V lookup: CDR1 LGHNA, CDR2 YNFKEQ. The CDR3 sequence: CASSQLLAGELEETQYF. In DNA, the CDR3 is TGTGCCAGCAGCCAACTTCTAGCGGGAGAGTTAGAAGAGACCCAGTACTTC.

The chain employs TRBV6-5 and TRBJ2-7; tentatively, D is TRBD1 (6 bases). The CDR3 loop spans 13 amino acids. Germline V gene lookup returns CDR1 MNHEY and CDR2 SVGAGI. V was clipped by 6 bases and J by 2 bases, with 11 bases between them. The CDR3 spells CASSPGQTYEQYF. The CDR3 nucleotides read TGTGCCAGCAGCCCTGGACAGACCTACGAGCAGTACTTC.

This chain links TRBV7-9 with TRBJ2-4; 8 bases align to TRBD1. The junction had 8 bases not matched to a gene; V was cut back by 1 base and J by 0 bases. CDR3 length: 18 residues. From germline, CDR1 is SEHNR and CDR2 FQNEAQ (reference sequence). CDR3 coding DNA: TGTGCCAGCAGCTTAGTAGGGACAGGAGGCTTAGCCAAAAACATTCAGTACTTC. This translates into CASSLVGTGGLAKNIQYF.

The chain employs TRBV5-4 and TRBJ2-7; tentative D call: TRBD2 (5 bases). Trimming pared 0 bases from V and 3 bases from J, leaving 10 bases between. The CDR3 length is 14 residues. CDR1 is SGHNT, CDR2 YYREEE, per germline (reference sequence). CDR3 sequence reads: CASSLGRDDYEQYF. The CDR3, as DNA: TGTGCCAGCAGCTTGGGACGGGATGACTACGAGCAGTACTTC.

V and J are TRBV6-6 and TRBJ2-1, with 9 bases that match TRBD1. CDR1 and CDR2 (germline): MNHNY, SVGAGI (reference sequence). This CDR3 has 13 amino acids. With 5 bases clipped from V and 9 bases from J, the junction kept 5 bases outside the gene matches. The chain's CDR3 is CASSQQGAGEQFF. For the CDR3, the DNA is TGTGCCAGCAGTCAACAGGGGGCAGGTGAGCAGTTCTTC.

The rearrangement links TRBV11-3 to TRBJ1-6; D is unresolved. The germline gives CDR1 SGHNT, CDR2 YENEEA. The CDR3 is made up of 15 amino acids. V dropped 5 bases and J dropped 10 bases, with 18 bases sitting between them. In DNA, the CDR3 is TGTGCCAGCAGCCTAGGCAGGACTCCCGGGTCACCCCTCCACTTT. This gives the protein CASSLGRTPGSPLHF.

The sample holds one count of this clone. The genes are TRBV5-1 and TRBJ1-1; the D is unclear. The V gene lost 0 bases and the J gene lost 1 base, with 7 bases spanning the gap. CDR3 length equals 14 residues. Germline values: CDR1 SGHRS, CDR2 YFSETQ. CDR3 residues: CASSLDTQNTEAFF. CDR3 nucleotide sequence: TGCGCCAGCAGCTTGGACACCCAGAACACTGAAGCTTTCTTT.

The chain links TRBV2 to TRBJ1-2; a weak D match, TRBD1 (5 bases). The germline CDR1 and CDR2 sequences are SNHLY and FYNNEI. This CDR3 comprises 13 residues. V was pared by 8 bases and J by 3 bases, with 13 bases between. CDR3 sequence: CASLLPGYYGYTF. The CDR3 DNA reads as TGTGCCAGCCTCCTCCCAGGGTACTATGGCTACACCTTC. The entire variable domain, with the rest obtained from reference TRBV2 and TRBJ1-2, is as follows: EPEVTQTPSHQVTQMGQEVILRCVPISNHLYFYWYRQILGQKVEFLVSFYNNEISEKSEIFDDQFSVERPDGSNFTLKIRSTKLEDSAMYFCASLLPGYYGYTFGSGTRLTVV.

The CDR3 region is CASSWTVTNEKLFF. CDR3 in DNA: TGTGCCAGTAGTTGGACAGTAACTAATGAAAAACTGTTTTTT. The chain joins TRBV19 to TRBJ1-4, with TRBD1 as a possible D gene (6 bases). The V end lost 5 bases, the J end lost 1 base, and 8 bases lay between the germline ends. CDR1 LNHDA and CDR2 SQIVND come from the germline V gene (reference sequence). The CDR3 has 14 residues.

This chain joins TRBV5-6 and TRBJ2-7; 7 positions match TRBD2. In germline, CDR1 is SGHDT, CDR2 YYEEEE. This CDR3 spans 15 amino acids. Unmatched junction bases numbered 9, after V lost 5 bases and J lost 1 base. The CDR3 loop reads CASSGGEGRSYEQYF. The CDR3 coding sequence is TGTGCCAGCAGTGGTGGGGAGGGCAGGTCCTACGAGCAGTACTTC.

This chain links TRBV9 with TRBJ1-4; D call uncertain. Trimming stripped 4 bases from V and 7 bases from J, with 17 bases between. The CDR3 runs to 15 residues. Germline V gene sequence: CDR1 SGDLS, CDR2 YYNGEE. This CDR3 reads CASSPGGRVGEKLFF. The CDR3 DNA reads as TGTGCCAGCAGCCCCGGAGGTAGGGTGGGTGAAAAACTGTTTTTT.

This clone appeared a single time. The chain couples TRBV6-1 to TRBJ1-5; D uncertain. CDR1 and CDR2 from the germline V gene are MNHNS and SASEGT. Trimming removed 1 base from V and 6 bases from J, with 4 bases in between. The CDR3 runs to 12 residues. CDR3 DNA: TGTGCCAGCAGTGAAGGAAGTCAGCCCCAGCATTTT. Translation: CASSEGSQPQHF.

The rearrangement uses TRBV10-2 and TRBJ2-7, with D perhaps assigned TRBD1 or TRBD2 (5 bases each). Per the germline V gene, CDR1 is WSHSY and CDR2 is SAAADI. Trimming removed 6 bases from V and 5 bases from J, with 20 bases in between. This CDR3 contains 15 residues. The CDR3 loop reads CASRAGHSGGNEQYF. As DNA, the CDR3 is TGCGCCAGCAGGGCCGGACACTCCGGAGGAAACGAGCAGTACTTC.

The J gene is TRBJ1-1, the V gene TRBV10-1; 10 positions agree with TRBD1. The germline V gene has CDR1 WNHNN and CDR2 SYGVQD (reference sequence). The CDR3 runs 13 residues. V lost 8 bases and J lost 5; bases outside the gene matches: 5. The DNA of the CDR3 is TGCGCCAGCCAAAGGACAGGGGGGACTGAAGCTTTCTTT. Translation: CASQRTGGTEAFF.

The chain carries TRBV29-1 and TRBJ1-2, with a weak D call TRBD1 (6 bases). There are 13 residues in the CDR3. CDR1 and CDR2 from the germline V gene are SQVTM and ANQGSEA. Trimming shortened V by 5 bases and J by 4 bases, and 14 bases separated the two germline ends. Here the CDR3 reads CSVLTTGTYGYTF. CDR3 coding DNA: TGCAGCGTTCTGACGACAGGAACCTATGGCTACACCTTC.

CDR3 amino acids: CASRVQGPGELFF. The CDR3 region has the DNA TGTGCCAGCAGGGTACAGGGGCCCGGGGAGCTGTTTTTT. The chain joins TRBV7-2 to TRBJ2-2; TRBD1 aligns across 7 bases. The germline V gene has CDR1 SGHTA and CDR2 FQGNSA. CDR3 length equals 13 residues. V lost 6 bases, J lost 6 bases, and 4 bases stayed unmatched. The complete variable domain, with remaining parts taken from reference TRBV7-2 and TRBJ2-2, reads GAGVSQSPSNKVTEKGKDVELRCDPISGHTALYWYRQSLGQGLEFLIYFQGNSAPDKSGLPSDRFSAERTGGSVSTLTIQRTQQEDSAVYLCASRVQGPGELFFGEGSRLTVL.

The chain joins TRBV10-3 to TRBJ1-2; no clear D. This CDR3 is built from 13 residues. V was shortened by 4 bases and J by 4 bases, with 10 bases between the two germline ends. Germline V gene sequence: CDR1 ENHRY, CDR2 SYGVKD. CDR3 sequence reads: CAISGPGSYGYTF. In DNA, the CDR3 is TGTGCCATCAGTGGGCCGGGGTCCTATGGCTACACCTTC.

The chain has TRBV6-5 and TRBJ1-3; D gene uncertain. The germline V and J ends were trimmed by 6 bases and 0 bases, with 12 bases remaining between them. The CDR3 extends over 15 amino acids. Germline V gives CDR1 MNHEY, CDR2 SVGAGI. The DNA for the CDR3 is TGTGCCAGCAGCCAACGGCAGGCCTCTGGAAACACCATATATTTT. This translates into CASSQRQASGNTIYF.

The gene calls are TRBV5-4 and TRBJ2-1, with D tentatively TRBD1 or TRBD2 (8 bases each). Germline assignment: CDR1 SGHNT and CDR2 YYREEE (reference sequence). This CDR3 comprises 18 residues. With 3 bases removed from V and 3 bases from J, the gap between germline ends came to 22 bases. The CDR3 nucleotides read TGTGCCAGCAGCTCAGGGGGCCCTGGCGGGGGGCTCTACAATGAGCAGTTCTTC. Encoded protein: CASSSGGPGGGLYNEQFF.

This sequence joins TRBV11-3 and TRBJ1-4, with a tentative D call TRBD1 (6 bases). CDR3 size: 16 residues. Trimming shortened V by 4 bases and J by 0 bases, and 12 bases separated the two germline ends. Germline loops: CDR1 SGHNT, CDR2 YENEEA. Written as DNA, the CDR3 is TGTGCCAGCAGCTCCGGCAAGGGGGCAACTAATGAAAAACTGTTTTTT. Translation: CASSSGKGATNEKLFF.

This chain connects TRBV10-2 to TRBJ2-7; D might be TRBD1 (5 bases). The CDR3 covers 11 residues. The ends were cut back, 7 bases at V and 3 bases at J, with 7 bases in the middle. The germline CDR1 and CDR2 sequences are WSHSY and SAAADI. The CDR3 sequence is CASTGLYEQYF. The CDR3 DNA follows: TGCGCCAGCACAGGGCTCTACGAGCAGTACTTC.

The V and J genes are TRBV6-1 and TRBJ2-1, with no clear D. The CDR3 consists of 13 residues. CDR1 and CDR2 from the germline V gene are MNHNS and SASEGT. Between the trimmed V and J ends, which lost 3 bases and 12 bases, there was a span of 15 bases. The CDR3 bases are TGTGCCAGCAGTGAGCCGGAAAGTTCTTGGCAGTTCTTC. Protein sequence: CASSEPESSWQFF.

V gene TRBV7-9 combines with J gene TRBJ1-1; D gene uncertain. Per germline, CDR1 SEHNR and CDR2 FQNEAQ (reference sequence). CDR3 length: 12 residues. The ends were cut back, 7 bases at V and 1 base at J, with 7 bases in the middle. CDR3: CASTAKNTEAFF. The DNA for the CDR3 is TGTGCCAGCACAGCAAAGAACACTGAAGCTTTCTTT.

The V call is TRBV5-1, the J call TRBJ2-7; D may be TRBD1 or TRBD2 (5 bases each). The V gene's germline CDR1 is SGHRS and CDR2 YFSETQ. Trimming cost V 4 bases and J 0 bases, with 11 bases left between them. CDR3 size: 14 residues. The CDR3 nucleotides read TGCGCCAGCAGCCCCGGGACGGACTCCTACGAGCAGTACTTC. It yields the protein CASSPGTDSYEQYF.

The CDR3: CASSPDRGHNYGYTF. CDR3 bases: TGTGCCAGCAGCCCGGACAGGGGGCATAACTATGGCTACACCTTC. The chain uses TRBV9 and TRBJ1-2; 11 bases are a match to TRBD1. This CDR3 has 15 amino acids. The germline gives CDR1 SGDLS, CDR2 YYNGEE. V dropped 4 bases and J dropped 1; count of bases not matched to a gene: 3.

The chain carries TRBV11-3 and TRBJ1-1; the D is unclear. The CDR3 runs 13 residues. V lost 5 bases and J 1 base, leaving 8 bases between the germline ends. Germline V gene sequence: CDR1 SGHNT, CDR2 YENEEA. The CDR3 sequence: CASSPGRNTEAFF. The CDR3 region has the DNA TGTGCCAGCAGCCCCGGACGGAACACTGAAGCTTTCTTT.

This chain connects TRBV5-1 to TRBJ2-5; 10 bases are a match to TRBD1. The J call may be incorrect, as the DNA end agrees better with TRBJ2-7. CDR3 size: 15 residues. CDR1 and CDR2 (germline): SGHRS, YFSETQ. The CDR3 DNA follows: TGCGCCAGCAGCGACCCGACAGGGGGCGGCAACGAGCAGTACTTC. This gives the protein CASSDPTGGGNEQYF.